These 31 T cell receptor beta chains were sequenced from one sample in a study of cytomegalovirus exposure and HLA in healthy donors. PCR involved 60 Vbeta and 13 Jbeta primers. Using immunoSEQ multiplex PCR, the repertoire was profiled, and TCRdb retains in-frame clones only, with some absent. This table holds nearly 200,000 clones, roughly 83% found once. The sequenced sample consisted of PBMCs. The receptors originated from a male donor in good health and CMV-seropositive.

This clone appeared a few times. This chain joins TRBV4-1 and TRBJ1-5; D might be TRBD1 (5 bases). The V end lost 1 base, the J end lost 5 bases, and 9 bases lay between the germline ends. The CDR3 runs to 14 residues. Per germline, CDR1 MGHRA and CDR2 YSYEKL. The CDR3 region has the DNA TGCGCCAGCAGCCAAGTTGGAGGGGATCAGCCCCAGCATTTT. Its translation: CASSQVGGDQPQHF.

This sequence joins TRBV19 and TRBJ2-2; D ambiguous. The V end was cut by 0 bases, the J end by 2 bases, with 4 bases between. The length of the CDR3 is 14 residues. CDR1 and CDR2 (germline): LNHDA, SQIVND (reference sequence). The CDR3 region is CASSIESNTGELFF. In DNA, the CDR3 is TGTGCCAGTAGTATAGAAAGCAACACCGGGGAGCTGTTTTTT.

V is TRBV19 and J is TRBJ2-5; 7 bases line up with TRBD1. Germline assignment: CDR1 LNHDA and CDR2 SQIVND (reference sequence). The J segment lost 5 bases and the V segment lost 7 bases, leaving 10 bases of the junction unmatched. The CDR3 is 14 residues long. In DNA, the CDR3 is TGTGCCAGTAAAGGGGAAACAGGGGCTGAGACCCAGTACTTC. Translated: CASKGETGAETQYF.

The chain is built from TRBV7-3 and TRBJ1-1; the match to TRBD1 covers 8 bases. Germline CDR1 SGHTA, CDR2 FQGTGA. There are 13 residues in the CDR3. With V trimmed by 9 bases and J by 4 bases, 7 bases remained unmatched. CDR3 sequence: CASNRDRLTEAFF. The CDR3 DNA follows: TGTGCCAGTAACCGGGACAGGCTCACTGAAGCTTTCTTT.

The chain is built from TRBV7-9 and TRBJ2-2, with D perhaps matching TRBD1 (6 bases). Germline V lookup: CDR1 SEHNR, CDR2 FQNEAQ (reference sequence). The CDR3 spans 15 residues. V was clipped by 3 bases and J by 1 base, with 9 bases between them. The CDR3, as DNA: TGTGCCAGCAGCTTTTTGACAGGGAACACCGGGGAGCTGTTTTTT. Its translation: CASSFLTGNTGELFF.

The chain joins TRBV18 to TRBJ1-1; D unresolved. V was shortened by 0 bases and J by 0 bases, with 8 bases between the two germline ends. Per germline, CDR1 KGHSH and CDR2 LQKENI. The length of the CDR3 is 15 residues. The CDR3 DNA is TGTGCCAGCTCACCACCGATGGGCCTGAACACTGAAGCTTTCTTT. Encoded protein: CASSPPMGLNTEAFF. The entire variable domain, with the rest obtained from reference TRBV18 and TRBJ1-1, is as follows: NAGVMQNPRHLVRRRGQEARLRCSPMKGHSHVYWYRQLPEEGLKFMVYLQKENIIDESGMPKERFSAEFPKEGPSILRIQQVVRGDSAAYFCASSPPMGLNTEAFFGQGTRLTVV.

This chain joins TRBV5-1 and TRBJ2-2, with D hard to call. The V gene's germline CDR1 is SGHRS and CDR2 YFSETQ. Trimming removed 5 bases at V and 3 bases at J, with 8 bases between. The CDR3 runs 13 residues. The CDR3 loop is CASRLGDTGELFF. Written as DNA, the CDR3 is TGCGCCAGCAGACTCGGAGACACCGGGGAGCTGTTTTTT.

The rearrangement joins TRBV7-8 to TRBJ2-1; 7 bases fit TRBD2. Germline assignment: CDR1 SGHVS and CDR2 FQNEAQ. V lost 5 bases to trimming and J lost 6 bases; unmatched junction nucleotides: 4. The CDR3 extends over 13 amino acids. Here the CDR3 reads CASSRGLVNEQFF. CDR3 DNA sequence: TGTGCCAGCAGCCGCGGACTAGTCAATGAGCAGTTCTTC. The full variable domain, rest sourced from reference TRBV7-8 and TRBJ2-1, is GAGVSQSPRYKVAKRGQDVALRCDPISGHVSLFWYQQALGQGPEFLTYFQNEAQLDKSGLPSDRFFAERPEGSVSTLKIQRTQQEDSAVYLCASSRGLVNEQFFGPGTRLTVL.

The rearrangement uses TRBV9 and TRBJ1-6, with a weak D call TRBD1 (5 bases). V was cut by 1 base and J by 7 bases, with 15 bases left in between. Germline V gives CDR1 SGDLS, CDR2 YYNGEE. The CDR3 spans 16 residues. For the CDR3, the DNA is TGTGCCAGCAGCGTACGGGGAGGGGCCGAAAATTCACCCCTCCACTTT. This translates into CASSVRGGAENSPLHF. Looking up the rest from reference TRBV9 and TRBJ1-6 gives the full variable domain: DSGVTQTPKHLITATGQRVTLRCSPRSGDLSVYWYQQSLDQGLQFLIQYYNGEERAKGNILERFSAQQFPDLHSELNLSSLELGDSALYFCASSVRGGAENSPLHFGNGTRLTVT.

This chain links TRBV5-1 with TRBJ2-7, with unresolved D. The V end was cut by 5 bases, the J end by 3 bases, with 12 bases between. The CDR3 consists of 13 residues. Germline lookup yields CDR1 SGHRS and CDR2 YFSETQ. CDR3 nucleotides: TGCGCCAGCAGTTTCCAGGAATTCTACGAGCAGTACTTC. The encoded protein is CASSFQEFYEQYF. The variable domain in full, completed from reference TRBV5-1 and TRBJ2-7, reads KAGVTQTPRYLIKTRGQQVTLSCSPISGHRSVSWYQQTPGQGLQFLFEYFSETQRNKGNFPGRFSGRQFSNSRSEMNVSTLELGDSALYLCASSFQEFYEQYFGPGTRLTVT.

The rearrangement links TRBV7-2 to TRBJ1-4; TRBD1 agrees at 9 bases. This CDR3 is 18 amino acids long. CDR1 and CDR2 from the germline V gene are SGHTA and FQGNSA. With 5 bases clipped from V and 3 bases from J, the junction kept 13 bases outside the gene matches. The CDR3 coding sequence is TGTGCCAGCAGCCCGACCCTAACAAGACAGGGGGCTAATGAAAAACTGTTTTTT. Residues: CASSPTLTRQGANEKLFF. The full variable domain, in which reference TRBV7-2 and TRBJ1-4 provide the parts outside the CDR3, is GAGVSQSPSNKVTEKGKDVELRCDPISGHTALYWYRQSLGQGLEFLIYFQGNSAPDKSGLPSDRFSAERTGGSVSTLTIQRTQQEDSAVYLCASSPTLTRQGANEKLFFGSGTQLSVL.

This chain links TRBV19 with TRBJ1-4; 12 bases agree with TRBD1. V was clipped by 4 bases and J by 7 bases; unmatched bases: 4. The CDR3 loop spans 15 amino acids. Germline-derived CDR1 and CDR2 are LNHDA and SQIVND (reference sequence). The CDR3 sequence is CASSKPGQGAEKLFF. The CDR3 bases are TGTGCCAGTAGTAAGCCGGGACAGGGGGCTGAAAAACTGTTTTTT.

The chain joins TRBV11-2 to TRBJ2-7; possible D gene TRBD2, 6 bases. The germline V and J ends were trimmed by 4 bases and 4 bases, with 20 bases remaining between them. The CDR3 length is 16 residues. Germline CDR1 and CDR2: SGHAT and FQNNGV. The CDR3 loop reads CASSSPERGTLYEQYF. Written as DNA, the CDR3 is TGTGCCAGCAGCTCCCCAGAACGGGGGACTTTATACGAGCAGTACTTC.

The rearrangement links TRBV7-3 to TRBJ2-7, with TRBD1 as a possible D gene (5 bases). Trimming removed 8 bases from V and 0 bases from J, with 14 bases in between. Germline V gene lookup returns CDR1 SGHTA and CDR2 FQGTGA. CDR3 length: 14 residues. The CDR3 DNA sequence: TGTGCCAGCGGCCTCAGGGCCAGCTCCTACGAGCAGTACTTC. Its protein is CASGLRASSYEQYF.

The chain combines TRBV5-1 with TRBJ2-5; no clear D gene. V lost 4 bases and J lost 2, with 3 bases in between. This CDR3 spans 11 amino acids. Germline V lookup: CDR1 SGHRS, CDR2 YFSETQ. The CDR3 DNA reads TGCGCCAGCAGCCAACAAGAGACCCAGTACTTC. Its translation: CASSQQETQYF. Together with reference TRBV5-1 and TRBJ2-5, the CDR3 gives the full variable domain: KAGVTQTPRYLIKTRGQQVTLSCSPISGHRSVSWYQQTPGQGLQFLFEYFSETQRNKGNFPGRFSGRQFSNSRSEMNVSTLELGDSALYLCASSQQETQYFGPGTRLLVL.

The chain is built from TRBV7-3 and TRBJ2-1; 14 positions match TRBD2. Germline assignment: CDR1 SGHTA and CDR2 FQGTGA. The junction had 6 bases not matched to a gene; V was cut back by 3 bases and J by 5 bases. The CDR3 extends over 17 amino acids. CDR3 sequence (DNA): TGTGCCAGCAGCTTTAATCCGGGACTAGCGGGGGACAATGAGCAGTTCTTC. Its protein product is CASSFNPGLAGDNEQFF.

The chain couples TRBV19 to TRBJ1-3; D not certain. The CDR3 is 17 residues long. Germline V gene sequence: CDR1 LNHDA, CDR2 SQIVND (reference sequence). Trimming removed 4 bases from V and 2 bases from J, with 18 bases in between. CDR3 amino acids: CASSTQYVESAGNTIYF. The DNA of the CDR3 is TGTGCCAGTAGTACGCAGTACGTTGAAAGTGCTGGAAACACCATATATTTT. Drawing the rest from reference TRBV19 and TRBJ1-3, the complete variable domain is DGGITQSPKYLFRKEGQNVTLSCEQNLNHDAMYWYRQDPGQGLRLIYYSQIVNDFQKGDIAEGYSVSREKKESFPLTVTSAQKNPTAFYLCASSTQYVESAGNTIYFGEGSWLTVV.

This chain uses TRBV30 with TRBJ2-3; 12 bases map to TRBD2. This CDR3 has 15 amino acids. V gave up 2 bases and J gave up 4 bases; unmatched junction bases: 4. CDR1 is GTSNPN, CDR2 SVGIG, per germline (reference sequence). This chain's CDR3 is CAWSRLAGVSDTQYF. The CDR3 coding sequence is TGTGCCTGGAGTCGACTAGCGGGAGTGTCAGATACGCAGTATTTT.

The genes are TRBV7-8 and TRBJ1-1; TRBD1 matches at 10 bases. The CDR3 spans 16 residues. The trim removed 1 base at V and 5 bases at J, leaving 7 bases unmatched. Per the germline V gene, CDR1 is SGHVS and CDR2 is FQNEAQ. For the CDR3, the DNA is TGTGCCAGCAGCTTAGGGGACAGGGGTTTAGGGACTGAAGCTTTCTTT. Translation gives CASSLGDRGLGTEAFF.

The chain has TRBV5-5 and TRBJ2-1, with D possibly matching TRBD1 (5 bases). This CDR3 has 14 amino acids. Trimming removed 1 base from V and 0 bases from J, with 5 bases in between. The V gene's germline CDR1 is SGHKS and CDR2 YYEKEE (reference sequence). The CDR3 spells CASSLRGSYNEQFF. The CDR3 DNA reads TGTGCCAGCAGCTTGAGGGGCTCCTACAATGAGCAGTTCTTC.

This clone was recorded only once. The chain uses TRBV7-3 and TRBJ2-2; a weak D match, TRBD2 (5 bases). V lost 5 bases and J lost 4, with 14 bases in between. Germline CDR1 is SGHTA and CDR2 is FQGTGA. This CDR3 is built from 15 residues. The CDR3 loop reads CASSLTTRSTGELFF. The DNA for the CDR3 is TGTGCCAGCAGCCTGACCACTAGAAGCACCGGGGAGCTGTTTTTT.

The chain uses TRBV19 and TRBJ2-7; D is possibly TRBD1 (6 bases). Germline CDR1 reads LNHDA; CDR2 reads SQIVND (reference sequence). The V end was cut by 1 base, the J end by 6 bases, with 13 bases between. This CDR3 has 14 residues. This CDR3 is CASSIGSRGREQYF. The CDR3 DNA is TGTGCCAGTAGTATAGGTTCCAGGGGTCGCGAGCAGTACTTC.

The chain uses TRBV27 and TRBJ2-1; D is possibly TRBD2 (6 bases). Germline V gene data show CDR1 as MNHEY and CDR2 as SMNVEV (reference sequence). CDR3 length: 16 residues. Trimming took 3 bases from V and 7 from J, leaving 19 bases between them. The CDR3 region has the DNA TGTGCCAGCAGTTTTTCCCCCTACGGGAGTATTAATGAGCAGTTCTTC. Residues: CASSFSPYGSINEQFF.

CDR3 amino acids: CASSDSFMPERSYGYTF. The DNA for the CDR3 is TGTGCCAGCAGTGACTCATTTATGCCGGAAAGGAGCTATGGCTACACCTTC. The chain is built from TRBV6-4 and TRBJ1-2; D gene uncertain. Germline-derived CDR1 and CDR2 are MRHNA and SNTAGT. The CDR3 spans 17 residues. Deletions cut 0 bases from V and 4 bases from J, with 18 bases between.

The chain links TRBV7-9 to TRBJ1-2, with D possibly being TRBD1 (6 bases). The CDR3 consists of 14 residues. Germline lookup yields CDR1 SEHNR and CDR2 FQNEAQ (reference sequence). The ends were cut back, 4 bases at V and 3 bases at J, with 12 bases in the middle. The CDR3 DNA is TGTGCCAGCAGCTCCGGGGGGCAAGACTATGGCTACACCTTC. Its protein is CASSSGGQDYGYTF.

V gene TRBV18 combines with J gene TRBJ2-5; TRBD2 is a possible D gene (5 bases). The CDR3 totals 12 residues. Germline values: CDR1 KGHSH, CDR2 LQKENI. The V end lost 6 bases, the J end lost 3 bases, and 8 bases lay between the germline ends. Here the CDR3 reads CASSTGKETQYF. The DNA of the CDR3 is TGTGCCAGCTCTACCGGGAAAGAGACCCAGTACTTC.

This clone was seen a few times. The CDR3 reads CASSPEGTGIGQPQHF. The CDR3, as DNA: TGCGCCAGCAGCCCAGAAGGGACAGGGATTGGCCAGCCCCAGCATTTT. The genes are TRBV5-1 and TRBJ1-5; 9 bases are shared with TRBD1. CDR1 and CDR2 (germline): SGHRS, YFSETQ. After removal of 4 bases from V and 7 bases from J, the junction contained 12 bases not matched to a gene. The CDR3 totals 16 residues.

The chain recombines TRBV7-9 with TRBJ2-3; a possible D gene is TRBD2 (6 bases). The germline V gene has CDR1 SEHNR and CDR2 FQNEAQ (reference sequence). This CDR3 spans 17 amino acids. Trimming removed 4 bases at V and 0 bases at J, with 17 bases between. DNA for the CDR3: TGTGCCAGCAGCTCTCCTCGACTAGACACTAGCACAGATACGCAGTATTTT. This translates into CASSSPRLDTSTDTQYF.

The CDR3 reads CASSFGQVYEQYF. CDR3 nucleotides: TGTGCCAGCAGCTTCGGACAGGTCTACGAGCAGTACTTC. The chain joins TRBV5-5 to TRBJ2-7, with TRBD1 identical over 7 bases. The ends lost 2 bases at V and 3 bases at J; junction bases unmatched: 2. The CDR3 length is 13 residues. The germline gives CDR1 SGHKS, CDR2 YYEKEE (reference sequence).

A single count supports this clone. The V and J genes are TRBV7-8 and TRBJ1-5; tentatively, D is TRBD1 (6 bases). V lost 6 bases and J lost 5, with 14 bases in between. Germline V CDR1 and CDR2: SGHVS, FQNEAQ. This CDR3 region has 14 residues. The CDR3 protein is CASSPGVKDQPQHF. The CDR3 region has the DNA TGTGCCAGCAGTCCAGGGGTGAAGGATCAGCCCCAGCATTTT. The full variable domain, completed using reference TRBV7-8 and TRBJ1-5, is GAGVSQSPRYKVAKRGQDVALRCDPISGHVSLFWYQQALGQGPEFLTYFQNEAQLDKSGLPSDRFFAERPEGSVSTLKIQRTQQEDSAVYLCASSPGVKDQPQHFGDGTRLSIL.

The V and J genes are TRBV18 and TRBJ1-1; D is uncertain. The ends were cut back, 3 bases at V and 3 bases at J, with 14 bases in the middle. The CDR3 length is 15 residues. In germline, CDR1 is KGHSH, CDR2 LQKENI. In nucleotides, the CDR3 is TGTGCCAGCTCACCTTCGGGGAAGCGGGACACTGAAGCTTTCTTT. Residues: CASSPSGKRDTEAFF. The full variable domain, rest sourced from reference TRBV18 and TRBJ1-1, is NAGVMQNPRHLVRRRGQEARLRCSPMKGHSHVYWYRQLPEEGLKFMVYLQKENIIDESGMPKERFSAEFPKEGPSILRIQQVVRGDSAAYFCASSPSGKRDTEAFFGQGTRLTVV.